Listed below are T cell receptor beta chains from one sample, sequenced in a study of cytomegalovirus exposure and HLA in healthy donors. TCRdb's copy holds only in-frame clones and misses some; the assay was immunoSEQ multiplex PCR. There are around 60,000 clones in the sample; roughly 90% occur only once, and 1.1% lies in the top ten. The sample was PBMCs. These receptors all stem from a man aged 18-30 years in good health and CMV-seronegative. Both conserved end residues are trimmed from each CDR3.

j_call | v_call | cdr3_aa
TRBJ2-3 | TRBV7-8 | ASSLGTGRNTDTQY
TRBJ2-1 | TRBV9 | ASSTPGVHNEQF
TRBJ2-1 | TRBV28 | AYRGGNNEQF
TRBJ1-1 | TRBV11-3 | ASSARQGDTEAF
TRBJ2-3 | TRBV10-1 | ASSEVSGKSTDTQY
TRBJ2-7 | TRBV15 | ATSKSFSGTSGRYEQY
TRBJ1-1 | TRBV11-2 | ASSLGQIEAF
TRBJ1-5 | TRBV28 | ASSKREWYSNQPQH
TRBJ2-1 | TRBV6-6 | ASSYGQEGEQF
TRBJ1-1 | TRBV30 | AWGAGDTEAF
TRBJ2-7 | TRBV27 | ASRTGGYEQY
TRBJ2-2 | TRBV7-9 | ASSLAENTGELF
TRBJ1-5 | TRBV28 | ASSFGAYQPQH
TRBJ2-3 | TRBV29-1 | SVETSGRTTDTQY
TRBJ2-5 | TRBV11-2 | ASSSTGERTTQY
TRBJ2-5 | TRBV4-2 | ASSQGPGGPHETQY
TRBJ1-1 | TRBV2 | ASIYGFTEAF
TRBJ1-1 | TRBV7-9 | ASSLRETDEAF
TRBJ1-4 | TRBV9 | ASSNSGWGDGANEKLF
TRBJ2-6 | TRBV28 | ASSLLAEAGANVLT
TRBJ2-1 | TRBV9 | ASSVGAGGPHEQF
TRBJ2-7 | TRBV29-1 | SVVNNYEQY
TRBJ2-3 | TRBV29-1 | SVDGTGLAGGVDTQY
TRBJ2-3 | TRBV27 | ASSLGGTDTQY
TRBJ2-6 | TRBV7-9 | ASSGEQGSGANVLT
TRBJ2-1 | TRBV5-1 | ASSLYYAGVSYNEQF
TRBJ1-1 | TRBV11-3 | ASSPDRGPEAF
TRBJ2-7 | TRBV28 | ASSPTNPYEQY
TRBJ2-7 | TRBV27 | ASSASGTIYEQY
TRBJ2-7 | TRBV28 | ASSYGPSYEQY
TRBJ2-7 | TRBV27 | ASSLGPSGSYEQY
TRBJ2-7 | TRBV2 | ASSEGRDYSYEQY
TRBJ2-7 | TRBV28 | ASRSPGTSGTYEQY
TRBJ2-5 | TRBV7-9 | ASSQKETQY